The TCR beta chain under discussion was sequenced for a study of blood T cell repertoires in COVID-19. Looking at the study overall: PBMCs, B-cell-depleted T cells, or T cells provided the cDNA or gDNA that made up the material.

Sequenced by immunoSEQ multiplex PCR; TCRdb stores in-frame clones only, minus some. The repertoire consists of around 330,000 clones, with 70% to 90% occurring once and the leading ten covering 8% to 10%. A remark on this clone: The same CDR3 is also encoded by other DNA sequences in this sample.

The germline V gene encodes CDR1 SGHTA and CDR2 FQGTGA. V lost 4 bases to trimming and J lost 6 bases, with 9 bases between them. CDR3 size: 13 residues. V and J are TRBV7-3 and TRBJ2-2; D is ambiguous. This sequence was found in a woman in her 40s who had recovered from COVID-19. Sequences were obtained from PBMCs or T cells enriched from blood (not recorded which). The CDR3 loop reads CASSSRLAGELFF. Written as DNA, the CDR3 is TGTGCCAGCAGCTCGCGGCTCGCCGGGGAGCTGTTTTTT. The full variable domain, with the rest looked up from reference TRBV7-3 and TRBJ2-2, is GAGVSQTPSNKVTEKGKYVELRCDPISGHTALYWYRQSLGQGPEFLIYFQGTGAADDSGLPNDRFFAVRPEGSVSTLKIQRTERGDSAVYLCASSSRLAGELFFGEGSRLTVL.